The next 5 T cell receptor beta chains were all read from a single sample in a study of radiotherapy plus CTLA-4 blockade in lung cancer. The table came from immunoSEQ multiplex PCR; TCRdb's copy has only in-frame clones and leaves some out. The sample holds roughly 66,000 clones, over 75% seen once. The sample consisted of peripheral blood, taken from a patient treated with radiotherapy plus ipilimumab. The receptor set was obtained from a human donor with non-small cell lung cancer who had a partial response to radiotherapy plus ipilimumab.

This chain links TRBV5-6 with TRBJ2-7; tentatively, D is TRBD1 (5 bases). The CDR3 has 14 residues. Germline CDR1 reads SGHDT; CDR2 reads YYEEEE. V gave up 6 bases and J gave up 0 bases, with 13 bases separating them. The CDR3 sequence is CASTSDINSYEQYF. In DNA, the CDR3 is TGTGCCAGCACCTCGGACATAAACTCCTACGAGCAGTACTTC.

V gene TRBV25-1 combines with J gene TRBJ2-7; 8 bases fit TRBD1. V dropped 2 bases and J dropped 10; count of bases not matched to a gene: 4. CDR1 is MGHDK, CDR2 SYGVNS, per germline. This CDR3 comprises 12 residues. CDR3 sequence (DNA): TGTGCCAGCAGTGAAGACAGGGGAGGCCAGTACTTC. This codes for CASSEDRGGQYF.

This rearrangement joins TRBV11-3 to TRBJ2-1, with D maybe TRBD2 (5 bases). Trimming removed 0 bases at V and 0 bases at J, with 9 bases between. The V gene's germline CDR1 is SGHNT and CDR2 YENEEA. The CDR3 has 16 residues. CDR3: CASSLDERSSYNEQFF. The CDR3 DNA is TGTGCCAGCAGCTTAGATGAGCGGAGCTCCTACAATGAGCAGTTCTTC.

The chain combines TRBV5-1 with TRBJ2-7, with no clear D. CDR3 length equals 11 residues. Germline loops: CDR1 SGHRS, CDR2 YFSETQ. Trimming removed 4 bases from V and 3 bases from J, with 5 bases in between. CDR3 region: CASSQNYEQYF. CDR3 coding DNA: TGCGCCAGCAGCCAAAACTACGAGCAGTACTTC.

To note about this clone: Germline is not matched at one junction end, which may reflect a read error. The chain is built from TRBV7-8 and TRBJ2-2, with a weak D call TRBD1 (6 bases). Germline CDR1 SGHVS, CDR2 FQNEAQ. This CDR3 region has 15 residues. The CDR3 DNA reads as TGTGCCAGCAGCCGTCCTACAGGGAACGCCGGGGAGCTGTTTTTT. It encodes CASSRPTGNAGELFF.